This T cell receptor beta chain stems from a study of T cell responses to AZD1222 COVID-19 vaccine (dated by TCRdb to the early 2020s). In terms of the full investigation: TCR sequencing was performed for over 230 trial participants, of whom some 200 were given two doses of AZD1222 and 26 were given two doses of MenACWY control vaccine. Enrollment into the trials was organized by age into subgroups of 18-55, 56-69 and 70-plus years, and those subgroups contained approximately 160, 26 and 62 TCR-sequenced participants, respectively. What the authors observed across the whole study: No day 14 peak-response samples were available, so repertoires were characterized only after the peak T cell response. The whole spike protein was spanned by vaccine-associated CD4 TCRs, and dominant responses were seen in regions 160-218 and 743-854. Participants were mostly white British and included more females than males, and it was suggested by the authors that clonal diversity may have been underestimated. Spike-specific TCR breadth and depth rose significantly after two AZD1222 doses compared with day 0 and with MenACWY recipients. Nearly half of unique spike-specific TCRs reportedly recognized epitopes outside regions mutated in the B.1.351 and B.1.1.7 variants. Conclusions about previously exposed vaccinees are limited because only six or seven AZD1222 recipients were SARS-CoV-2 seropositive at baseline. In the small 56-69-year group, the increase in depth fell short of significance, most likely because of low power.

Interpreted using the paper, the time point label stands for: about 28 days (+/-7) after the second vaccine dose. Because spike-specific TCR depth and breadth did not differ between the two schedules, AZD1222 recipients who got a second dose at roughly 4 weeks were pooled with those who got a second dose at roughly 12 weeks. Vaccinee samples came from UK trials COV001 and COV002, including a single-blind randomized controlled phase 2/3 trial of AZD1222 (ChAdOx1 nCoV-19) in healthy adults. For TCRbeta chain sequencing, PBMC samples from trial participants were taken at day 0 and at day 28 after the second dose. The CDR3 regions of human TCRbeta chains were analyzed by immunosequencing. Turning to the authors' computational methods: Repertoire TCRs were matched against a reference library of SARS-CoV-2-specific TCRs generated with the MIRA antigen-specificity platform. Breadth was defined as the fraction of unique TCRs that were SARS-CoV-2-associated. Depth was defined as the fraction of total T cells that were SARS-CoV-2-associated. Using the MIRA data, each spike-specific TCR was assigned both to the spike region to which the TCR was reactive and to a CD4 or CD8 class. Log10-transformed breadth and depth values were compared by one-way ANOVA with Sidak's multiple comparisons tests. Entries here come from immuneACCESS through TCRdb and include only in-frame sequences with V and J called. Some clones fail to appear in such tables; in the studies checked, an unresolved V gene covers under half of the shortfall, and the cause of the remainder is unknown. Clone size and the V and J calls come from that table; the DNA yielded D and trimming. The sample table contains about 140,000 clones; only one count was recorded for around 90% of them. About 3% of the sample rests with the top ten.

Concerning this clone: Its antigen is not yet known. Nothing much larger sits one base from this clone, and base qualities are not available.

The germline V gene supplies CDR1 SGHRS and CDR2 YFSETQ. The CDR3, from cysteine to phenylalanine, totals 14 residues. Left in the record is the CDR3 DNA by itself, 42 bases read in frame from the first base. The V and J ends are trimmed by 0 bases and 7 bases, leaving 11 bases between them. This TCR was sampled from an adult who received the AZD1222 COVID-19 vaccine. The rearrangement combines TRBV5-1 with TRBJ1-3; no D gene call is confident. Source: peripheral blood, taken 28 days after the second AZD1222 dose. The CDR3 reads CASSLGQNFNTIYF. The sequenced DNA: TGCGCCAGCAGCTTGGGTCAGAATTTCAACACCATATATTTT.